The TCR beta chain described here comes from a study of T cell repertoires in cytomegalovirus infection. The CDR3 runs to 15 residues. Germline-derived CDR1 and CDR2 are SGHKS and YYEKEE (reference sequence). Each CDR3 protein is one row after TCRdb ran MiXCR on the reads. The sample contains 150,000 or so distinct CDR3 sequences, about 6.5% of which appear only once. A word on this clonotype: The antigen is unknown. This may stem from a read error, because a much larger clone lies one nucleotide away.

Study-level results: Dominating the ex vivo response were TCR beta clonotypes that were CMV-specific and HLA-C-restricted.

This clonotype was obtained from a human donor in good health (CMV status not recorded). Some clones in this sample may be carry-over from other donors' samples. Sequencing input: PBMCs. J is TRBJ1-6 and V is TRBV5-5; TRBD1 agrees at 8 bases. The CDR3 loop reads CTSSFGAGGGSPLHF. CDR3 bases: TGTACCAGCAGCTTTGGGGCAGGGGGCGGATCACCCCTCCACTTT.